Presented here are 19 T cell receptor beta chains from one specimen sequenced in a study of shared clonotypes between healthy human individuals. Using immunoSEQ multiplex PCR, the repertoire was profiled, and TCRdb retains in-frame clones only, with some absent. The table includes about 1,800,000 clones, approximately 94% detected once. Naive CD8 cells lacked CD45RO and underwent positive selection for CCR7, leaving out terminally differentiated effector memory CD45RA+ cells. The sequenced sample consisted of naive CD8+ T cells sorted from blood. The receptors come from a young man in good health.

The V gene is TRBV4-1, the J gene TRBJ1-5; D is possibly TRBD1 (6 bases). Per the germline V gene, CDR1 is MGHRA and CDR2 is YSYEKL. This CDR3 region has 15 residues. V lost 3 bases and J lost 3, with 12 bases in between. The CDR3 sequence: CASSQSTGINQPQHF. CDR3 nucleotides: TGCGCCAGCAGCCAGAGTACAGGGATCAATCAGCCCCAGCATTTT.

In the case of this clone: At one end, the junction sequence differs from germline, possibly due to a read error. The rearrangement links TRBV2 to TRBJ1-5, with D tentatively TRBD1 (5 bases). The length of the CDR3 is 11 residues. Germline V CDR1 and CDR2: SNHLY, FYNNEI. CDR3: CASSDETVVDF. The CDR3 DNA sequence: TGTGCCAGCAGTGATGAGACAGTCGTGGATTTT.

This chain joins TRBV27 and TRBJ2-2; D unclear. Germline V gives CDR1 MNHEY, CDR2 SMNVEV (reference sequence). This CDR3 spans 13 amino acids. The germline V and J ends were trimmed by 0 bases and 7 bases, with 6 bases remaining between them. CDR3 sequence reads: CASSLSGIGELFF. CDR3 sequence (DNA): TGTGCCAGCAGTTTATCAGGCATCGGGGAGCTGTTTTTT.

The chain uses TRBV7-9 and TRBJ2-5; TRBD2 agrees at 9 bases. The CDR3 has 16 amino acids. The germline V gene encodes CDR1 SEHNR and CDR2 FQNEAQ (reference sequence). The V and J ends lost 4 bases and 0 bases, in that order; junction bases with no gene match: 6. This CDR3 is CASSSPSGTYQETQYF. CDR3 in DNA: TGTGCCAGCAGCTCCCCTAGCGGGACGTACCAAGAGACCCAGTACTTC.

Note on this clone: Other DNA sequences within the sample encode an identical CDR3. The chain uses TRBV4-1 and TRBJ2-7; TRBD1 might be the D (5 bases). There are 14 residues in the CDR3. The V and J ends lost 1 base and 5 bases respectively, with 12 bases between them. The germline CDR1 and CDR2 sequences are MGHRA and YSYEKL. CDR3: CASSQGQGRDEQYF. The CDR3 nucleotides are TGCGCCAGCAGCCAAGGGCAGGGAAGAGACGAGCAGTACTTC.

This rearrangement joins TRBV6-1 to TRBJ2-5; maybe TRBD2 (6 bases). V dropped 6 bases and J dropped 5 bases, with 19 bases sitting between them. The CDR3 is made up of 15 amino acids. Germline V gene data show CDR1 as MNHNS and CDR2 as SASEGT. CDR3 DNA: TGTGCCAGCAGGATCCTGGTCGGGAGCGGGGAGACCCAGTACTTC. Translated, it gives CASRILVGSGETQYF.

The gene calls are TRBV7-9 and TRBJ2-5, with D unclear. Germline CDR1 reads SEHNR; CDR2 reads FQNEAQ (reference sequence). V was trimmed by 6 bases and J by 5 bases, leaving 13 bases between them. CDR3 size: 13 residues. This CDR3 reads CASRPTLLETQYF. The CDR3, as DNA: TGTGCCAGCAGGCCCACACTATTGGAGACCCAGTACTTC.

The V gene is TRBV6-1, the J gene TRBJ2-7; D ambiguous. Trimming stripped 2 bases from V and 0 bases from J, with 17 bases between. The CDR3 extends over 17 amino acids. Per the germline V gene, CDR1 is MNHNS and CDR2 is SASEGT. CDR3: CASSEYEVGFSSYEQYF. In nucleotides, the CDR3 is TGTGCCAGCAGTGAATACGAGGTTGGATTCAGCTCCTACGAGCAGTACTTC.

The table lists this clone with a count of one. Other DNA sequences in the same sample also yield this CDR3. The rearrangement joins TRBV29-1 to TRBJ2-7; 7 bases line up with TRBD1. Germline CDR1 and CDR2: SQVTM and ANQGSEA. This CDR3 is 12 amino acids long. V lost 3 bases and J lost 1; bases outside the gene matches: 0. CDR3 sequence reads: CSVEDRSYEQYF. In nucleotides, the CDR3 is TGCAGCGTTGAGGACAGGTCCTACGAGCAGTACTTC.

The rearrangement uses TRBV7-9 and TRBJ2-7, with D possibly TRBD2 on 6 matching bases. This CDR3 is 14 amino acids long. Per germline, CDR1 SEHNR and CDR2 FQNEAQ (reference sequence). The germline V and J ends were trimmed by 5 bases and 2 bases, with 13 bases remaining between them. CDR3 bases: TGTGCCAGCAGCGGCCCGGGAGTTACCTACGAGCAGTACTTC. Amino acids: CASSGPGVTYEQYF.

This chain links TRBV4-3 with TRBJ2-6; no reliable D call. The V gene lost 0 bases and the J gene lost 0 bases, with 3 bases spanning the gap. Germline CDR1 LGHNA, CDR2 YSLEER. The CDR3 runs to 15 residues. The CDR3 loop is CASSQESSGANVLTF. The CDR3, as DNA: TGCGCCAGCAGCCAAGAGAGCTCTGGGGCCAACGTCCTGACTTTC.

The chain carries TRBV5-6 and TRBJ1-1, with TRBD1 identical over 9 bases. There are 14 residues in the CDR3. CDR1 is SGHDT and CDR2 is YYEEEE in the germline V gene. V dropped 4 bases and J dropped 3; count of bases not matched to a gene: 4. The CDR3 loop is CASSADRGDTEAFF. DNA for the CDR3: TGTGCCAGCAGCGCGGACAGGGGAGACACTGAAGCTTTCTTT.

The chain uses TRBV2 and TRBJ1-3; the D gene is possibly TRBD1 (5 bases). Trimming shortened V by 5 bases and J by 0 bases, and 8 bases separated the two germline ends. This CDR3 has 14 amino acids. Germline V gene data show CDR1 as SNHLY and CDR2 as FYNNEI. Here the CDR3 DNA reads TGTGCCAGCAGTACAGGAACCTCTGGAAACACCATATATTTT. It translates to CASSTGTSGNTIYF.

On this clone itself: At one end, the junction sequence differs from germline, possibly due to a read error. CDR3 in amino acids: CASSPLGGFETQYF. In nucleotides, the CDR3 is TGTGCTAGCAGCCCCCTGGGGGGTTTTGAGACCCAGTACTTC. The J gene is TRBJ2-5, the V gene TRBV7-7; tentatively, D is TRBD2 (6 bases). This CDR3 spans 14 amino acids. CDR1 and CDR2 (germline): SSHAT, FNYEAQ (reference sequence).

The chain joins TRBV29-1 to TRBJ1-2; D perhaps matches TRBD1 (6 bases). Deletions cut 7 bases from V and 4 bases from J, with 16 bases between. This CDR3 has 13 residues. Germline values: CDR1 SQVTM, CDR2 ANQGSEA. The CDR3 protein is CSAQGISSYGYTF. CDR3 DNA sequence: TGCAGCGCACAGGGAATCTCTTCCTATGGCTACACCTTC.

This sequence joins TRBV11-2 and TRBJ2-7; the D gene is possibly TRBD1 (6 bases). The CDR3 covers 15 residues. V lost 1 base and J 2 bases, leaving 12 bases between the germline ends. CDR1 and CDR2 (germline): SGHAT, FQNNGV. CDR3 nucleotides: TGTGCCAGCAGCTTAGGGGTGGGGACACCCTACGAGCAGTACTTC. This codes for CASSLGVGTPYEQYF.

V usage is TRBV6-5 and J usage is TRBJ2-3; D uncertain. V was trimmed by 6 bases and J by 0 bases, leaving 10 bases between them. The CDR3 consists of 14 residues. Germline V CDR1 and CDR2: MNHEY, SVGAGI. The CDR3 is CASSYVDSTDTQYF. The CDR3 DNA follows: TGTGCCAGCAGCTACGTGGATAGCACAGATACGCAGTATTTT.

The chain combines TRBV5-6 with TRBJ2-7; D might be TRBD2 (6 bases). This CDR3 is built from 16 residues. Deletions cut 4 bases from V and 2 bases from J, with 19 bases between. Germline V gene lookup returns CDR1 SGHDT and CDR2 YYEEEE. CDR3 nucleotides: TGTGCCAGCAGCACTAGACCGGGAGCGTCCCCCTACGAGCAGTACTTC. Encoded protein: CASSTRPGASPYEQYF. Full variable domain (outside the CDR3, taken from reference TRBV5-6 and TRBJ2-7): DAGVTQSPTHLIKTRGQQVTLRCSPKSGHDTVSWYQQALGQGPQFIFQYYEEEERQRGNFPDRFSGHQFPNYSSELNVNALLLGDSALYLCASSTRPGASPYEQYFGPGTRLTVT.

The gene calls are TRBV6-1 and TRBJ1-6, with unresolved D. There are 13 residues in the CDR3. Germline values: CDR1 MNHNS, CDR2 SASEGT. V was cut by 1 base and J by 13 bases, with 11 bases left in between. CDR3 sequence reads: CASSEGRDLPLHF. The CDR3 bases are TGTGCCAGCAGTGAAGGCCGAGACCTCCCCCTCCACTTT.